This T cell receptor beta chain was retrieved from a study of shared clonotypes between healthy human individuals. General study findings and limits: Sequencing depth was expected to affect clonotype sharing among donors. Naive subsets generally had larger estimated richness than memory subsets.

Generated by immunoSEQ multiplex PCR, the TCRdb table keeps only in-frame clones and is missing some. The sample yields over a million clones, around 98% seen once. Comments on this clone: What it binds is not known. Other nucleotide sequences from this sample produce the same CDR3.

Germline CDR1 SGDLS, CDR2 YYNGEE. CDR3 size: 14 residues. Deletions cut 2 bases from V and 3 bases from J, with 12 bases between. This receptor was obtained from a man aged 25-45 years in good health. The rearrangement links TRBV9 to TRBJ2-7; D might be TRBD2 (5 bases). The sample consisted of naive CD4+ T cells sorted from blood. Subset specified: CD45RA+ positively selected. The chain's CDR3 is CASSVGGSGYEQYF. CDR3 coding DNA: TGTGCCAGCAGCGTGGGCGGGTCGGGCTACGAGCAGTACTTC. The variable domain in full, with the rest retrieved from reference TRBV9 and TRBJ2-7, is DSGVTQTPKHLITATGQRVTLRCSPRSGDLSVYWYQQSLDQGLQFLIQYYNGEERAKGNILERFSAQQFPDLHSELNLSSLELGDSALYFCASSVGGSGYEQYFGPGTRLTVT.